This TCR beta chain comes out of a study of T cell repertoires in cytomegalovirus infection (dated by TCRdb to about 2019). In the study overall: The HLA type of each donor mattered for the analysis, because public TCR beta signatures pointed to carriage of CMV infection along with the matching HLA type. What the authors observed across the whole study: In both this cohort and an independent cohort of 352 donors, the cumulative frequency of public TCR beta family members distinguished carriers of CMV infection plus the relevant HLA type. In the ex vivo response, HLA-C-restricted CMV-specific TCR beta clonotypes were dominant, and in two of eight donors the single most frequent clonotype came from this HLA-C-restricted group.

The run used an Illumina HiSeq 1500. TCRdb reworked the public reads: Q25 trimming with fastp, MiXCR clone assembly, productive beta chains retained. Rows with a matching CDR3 protein are joined into one entry that keeps the most common DNA and genes. Present in this sample are approximately 500,000 distinct CDR3 sequences, 16% of which were seen just once. The ten largest make up 20% to 30% of the sample. With regard to this clonotype: Its target antigen remains unknown. No qualities accompany the bases; no much larger clone lies one base away.

The CDR3, from cysteine to phenylalanine, totals 18 residues. The DNA shown is the 54-base CDR3, in frame from base 1. CDR1 and CDR2 were assigned from the germline V gene as SGHAT and FQNNGV. V lost 3 bases and J lost 3 bases, and the count of bases not matched to a germline gene is 12. Sequencing input: CD8+ T cells from PBMCs. The receptor's source is a human donor in good health (CMV status not recorded). Some clones in this sample may be carry-over from other donors' samples. In this chain, TRBV11-2 is recombined with TRBJ1-1; 11 bases in the junction line up with TRBD1. CDR3 region: CASSLGRTGGKGYTEAFF. The DNA sequence is TGTGCCAGCAGCTTGGGGCGGACAGGGGGCAAGGGATACACTGAAGCTTTCTTT.